Detailed here is one T cell receptor beta chain. This specimen comes from a study of blood T cell repertoires in COVID-19. Overall study: Both acute and convalescent COVID-19 samples were obtained from the United States, Italy and Spain. In each case, the material was cDNA or gDNA derived from T cells, B-cell-depleted T cells, or PBMCs.

Authors' data handling: How many nucleated cells were present was estimated from reference gene primer amplification. Generated by immunoSEQ multiplex PCR, the TCRdb table keeps only in-frame clones and is missing some. V, J and clone size reflect that table, while D and trimming were determined from the DNA. The top ten clones hold roughly 6.3% of a sample with 200,000 to 250,000 clones, 70% to 90% of them seen once. Unmatched junction bases numbered 5, after V lost 3 bases and J lost 1 base. The germline gives CDR1 SGHRS, CDR2 YFSETQ. The CDR3 spans 16 residues. The genes are TRBV5-1 and TRBJ1-1, with TRBD1 matching over 11 bases. The TCR comes from a man in his sixties with acute or convalescent COVID-19. Specimen: peripheral blood. This CDR3 is CASSSRGTGGNTEAFF. CDR3 bases: TGCGCCAGCAGCTCCCGGGGGACAGGGGGGAACACTGAAGCTTTCTTT.